Here is one T cell receptor beta chain with its context. In the source study's methods: Reference gene primer amplification in the assay estimated nucleated cell counts. Here immunoSEQ multiplex PCR was the method, and the copy in TCRdb shows in-frame clones only, minus some. V, J and clone size were drawn from that table, and D and trimming were deduced from the DNA. The sample carries under 75,000 clones, about 90% recorded once. This entry is derived from a study of blood T cell repertoires in COVID-19. Study-level background: PBMCs, B-cell-depleted T cells, or T cells were the source of the cDNA or gDNA that made up the material.

The CDR3 sequence is 13 residues long. CDR1 and CDR2 (germline): MRHNA, SNTAGT. V was trimmed by 4 bases and J by 0 bases, leaving 5 bases between them. The source of this sequence is a woman aged 80 or older with active COVID-19. Sequenced input: peripheral blood. V gene TRBV6-4 combines with J gene TRBJ2-3; D call uncertain. CDR3 DNA sequence: TGTGCCAGCAGTGGCAGTAGCACAGATACGCAGTATTTT. Its translation is CASSGSSTDTQYF.